This is a list of T cell receptor beta chains from one sample in a study of a mutant IDH1 vaccine in newly diagnosed glioma. The data were produced by immunoSEQ multiplex PCR, yet TCRdb's version contains in-frame clones alone and is incomplete. The sample contains 38,000 or so clones, roughly 92% of which appear only once. These receptors are not linked to any known antigen. Sequences were derived from PBMCs, sampled from a glioma patient whose treatment included an IDH1 peptide vaccine. The source is a man in his fifties or sixties with glioma. Each CDR3 is given with its conserved first and last residue. A D gene is named only where the DNA matches it firmly. Clone size is shown for a subset of rows, as once, few, many or a class of expanded clone.

>TRBD1|TRBV19|TRBJ1-1|NA
TGTGCCAGTAGTAGCAGGGGGTACACTGAAGCTTTCTTT
CASSSRGYTEAFF
>NA|TRBV5-1|TRBJ1-6|NA
TGCGCCAGCAGCTTGGCAGCCGGACGGATGAATTCACCCCTCCACTTT
CASSLAAGRMNSPLHF
>NA|TRBV11-2|TRBJ2-7|NA
TGTGCCAGCAGCTCCGCTGTTCAGGAGCAGTACTTC
CASSSAVQEQYF
>NA|TRBV9|TRBJ1-4|NA
TGTGCCAGCAGCGGCTGGTCTAATGAAAAACTGTTTTTT
CASSGWSNEKLFF
>TRBD2|TRBV11-3|TRBJ2-1|NA
TGTGCCAGCAGCCCGCGCGGGGGAAGCGGAGACGATGAGCAGTTCTTC
CASSPRGGSGDDEQFF
>NA|TRBV6-1|TRBJ1-4|NA
TGTGCCAGCAGGACAGCAACTAATGAAAAACTGTTTTTT
CASRTATNEKLFF
>NA|TRBV4-1|TRBJ2-2|NA
TGCGCCAGCAGCCAAGATGTACAGAACCCAAACACCGGGGAGCTGTTTTTT
CASSQDVQNPNTGELFF
>NA|TRBV2|TRBJ2-7|NA
TGTGCCAGCAGAGAAACTTCTTATATCTCCTACGAGCAGTACTTC
CASRETSYISYEQYF
>TRBD1|TRBV10-2|TRBJ1-1|once
TGCGCCAGCAGTGAGGTCGCCGGGACAGGGTTAAAGAACACTGAAGCTTTCTTT
CASSEVAGTGLKNTEAFF
>NA|TRBV25-1|TRBJ1-5|NA
NA
CASSTSGGNQPQHF
>NA|TRBV6-1|TRBJ1-2|NA
TGTGCCAGCAGTGAAGCGGGGACGGGACTACCTTATGGCTACACCTTC
CASSEAGTGLPYGYTF
>NA|TRBV6-4|TRBJ2-3|NA
TGTGCCAGCAGTGACTCCACCCGGAGGGGCACAGATACGCAGTATTTT
CASSDSTRRGTDTQYF
>TRBD2|TRBV18|TRBJ2-5|NA
TGTGCCAGCGCAGAGAGGGGGACTAGCGGCCCAGAGACCCAGTACTTC
CASAERGTSGPETQYF
>TRBD1|TRBV19|TRBJ2-5|NA
TGTGCCAGTAGTAGACCGGGACAGGGGCAAGAGACCCAGTACTTC
CASSRPGQGQETQYF
>TRBD2|TRBV30|TRBJ2-1|NA
TGTGCCTGGAGTGTGGGGTTAGCGGGGTTGAATGAGCAGTTCTTC
CAWSVGLAGLNEQFF
>TRBD2|TRBV5-4|TRBJ2-3|NA
TGTGCCAGCAGCTATGGGACTAGCGGCGGTGGAGATACGCAGTATTTT
CASSYGTSGGGDTQYF
>NA|TRBV14|TRBJ1-2|NA
TGTGCCAGCAGCCCGCTGACAACTCTTCCTCTGTCCGCCTATGGCTACACCTTC
CASSPLTTLPLSAYGYTF
>NA|TRBV2|TRBJ2-7|NA
TGTGCCAGCAGTGAAGCGGGGTCGGCTTCCTACGAGCAGTACTTC
CASSEAGSASYEQYF